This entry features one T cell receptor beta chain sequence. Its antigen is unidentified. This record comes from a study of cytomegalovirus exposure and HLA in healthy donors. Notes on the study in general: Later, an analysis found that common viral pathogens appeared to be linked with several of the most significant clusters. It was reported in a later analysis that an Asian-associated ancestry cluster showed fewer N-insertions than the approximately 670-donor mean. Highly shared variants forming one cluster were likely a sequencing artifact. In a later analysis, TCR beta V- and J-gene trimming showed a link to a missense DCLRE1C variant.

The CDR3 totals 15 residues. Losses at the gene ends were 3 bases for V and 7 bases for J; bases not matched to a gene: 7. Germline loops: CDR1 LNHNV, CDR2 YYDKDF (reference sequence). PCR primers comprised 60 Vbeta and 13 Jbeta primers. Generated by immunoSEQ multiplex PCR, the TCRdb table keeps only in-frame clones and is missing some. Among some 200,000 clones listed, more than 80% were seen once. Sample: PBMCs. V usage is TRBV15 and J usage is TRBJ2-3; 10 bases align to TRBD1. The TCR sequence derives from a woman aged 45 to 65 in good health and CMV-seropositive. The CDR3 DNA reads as TGTGCCACCAGCAGGACAGGGGGCGCGGAAAATACGCAGTATTTT. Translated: CATSRTGGAENTQYF.